This is a list of T cell receptor beta chains from one sample in a study of CD8+CD57+ T cells in acquired aplastic anemia. MiXCR, applied by TCRdb to the reads, yields one record per CDR3 protein. This sample has 150,000 to 180,000 distinct CDR3 sequences, with about 48% found just once. Sequences were obtained from sorted CD4+, CD8+, or CD8+CD57+ T cells (not recorded which) from PBMCs. The source is a human donor with aplastic anemia. CDR3s include the opening cysteine and the closing phenylalanine or tryptophan. Fields, in order: CDR3 protein, CDR3 DNA, J gene, D gene, V gene, clone size. The D gene is left open where the match is weak. Clone size is given for some rows only: seen once, a few or many times, or a class if the clone is expanded.

CASSYRDRGGPTEAFF,TGTGCCAGCAGCTATCGGGACAGGGGGGGCCCGACTGAAGCTTTCTTT,TRBJ1-1,TRBD1,TRBV5-4,few
CASSLFTEAFF,TGCGCCAGCAGCCTTTTCACTGAAGCTTTCTTT,TRBJ1-1,-,TRBV10-2,few
CATSDPGTTEAFF,TGTGCCACCAGTGACCCAGGTACCACTGAAGCTTTCTTT,TRBJ1-1,-,TRBV24-1,many
CASSREDGYTF,TGTGCCAGCAGTAGAGAGGATGGCTACACCTTC,TRBJ1-2,-,TRBV2,-
CSAREVFSNQPQHF,TGCAGTGCTAGAGAGGTGTTTAGCAATCAGCCCCAGCATTTT,TRBJ1-5,-,TRBV20-1,-
CASSLGGAFGINQEDTEAFF,TGTGCCAGCAGTTTAGGTGGGGCGTTTGGTATCAACCAAGAAGACACTGAAGCTTTCTTT,TRBJ1-1,-,TRBV12-3/TRBV12-4,-
CASRQTGTGSYEQYF,TGTGCCAGCAGACAAACCGGGACAGGGTCCTACGAGCAGTACTTC,TRBJ2-7,TRBD1,TRBV2,-
CASSEFRGPSYEQYF,TGTGCCAGCAGTGAATTTAGGGGGCCCAGCTACGAGCAGTACTTC,TRBJ2-7,TRBD1,TRBV6-1,many
CASTQNGNTIYF,TGTGCCAGCACCCAGAACGGAAACACCATATATTTT,TRBJ1-3,-,TRBV9,-
CASSLGDSYEQYF,TGTGCCAGCAGCTTAGGGGACAGCTACGAGCAGTACTTC,TRBJ2-7,TRBD1,TRBV7-8,many
CASSLAGGRAEAFF,TGTGCCAGCAGCTTAGCGGGGGGGCGCGCTGAAGCTTTCTTT,TRBJ1-1,-,TRBV7-9,many
CSASQLETQYF,TGCAGTGCTAGTCAGTTAGAGACCCAGTACTTC,TRBJ2-5,-,TRBV20-1,-
CATSEVGSSYEQYF,TGTGCCACCAGTGAAGTAGGCTCCTCCTACGAGCAGTACTTC,TRBJ2-7,-,TRBV10-3,-
CASSLGAGGGGYTF,TGTGCCAGCAGCTTAGGGGCAGGGGGCGGCGGCTACACCTTC,TRBJ1-2,TRBD1,TRBV7-8,once
CASREQLTRQETQYF,TGTGCCAGCAGGGAACAGTTGACCCGTCAAGAGACCCAGTACTTC,TRBJ2-5,-,TRBV2,-
CASSVQGGQDEQFF,TGTGCCAGCAGTGTACAGGGAGGTCAGGATGAGCAGTTCTTC,TRBJ2-1,-,TRBV25-1,few
CASSLVTGGRGYEQYF,TGTGCCAGCAGTTTGGTCACAGGGGGGAGGGGCTACGAGCAGTACTTC,TRBJ2-7,-,TRBV28,-
CAISGTENSPLHF,TGTGCCATCTCCGGGACAGAGAATTCACCCCTCCACTTT,TRBJ1-6,TRBD1,TRBV2,-
CASSPSAGRLSENEQFF,TGCGCCAGCAGCCCTTCGGCGGGAAGGTTATCAGAGAATGAGCAGTTCTTC,TRBJ2-1,-,TRBV5-1,-
CASSDTPDRSSTYEQYF,TGCGCCAGCAGCGATACCCCGGACAGGTCTTCCACCTACGAGCAGTACTTC,TRBJ2-7,TRBD1,TRBV5-1,-
CASSTRGGTEAFF,TGTGCCAGCAGCACCAGGGGCGGCACTGAAGCTTTCTTT,TRBJ1-1,-,TRBV7-3,once
CASSGYRDRPEAFF,TGCGCCAGCAGTGGTTATCGGGACAGGCCTGAAGCTTTCTTT,TRBJ1-1,TRBD1,TRBV10-1,-
CATSRAKETQYF,TGTGCCACCAGCAGAGCGAAAGAGACCCAGTACTTC,TRBJ2-5,-,TRBV15,few
CASSYSGGQRETQYF,TGTGCCAGCAGCTATTCGGGGGGGCAGAGAGAGACCCAGTACTTC,TRBJ2-5,TRBD2,TRBV7-9,large
CSARTGVPDTQYF,TGCAGCGCAAGGACAGGGGTGCCAGATACGCAGTATTTT,TRBJ2-3,TRBD1,TRBV29-1,-
CASSLQGVRGYTF,TGCGCCAGCAGCCTTCAGGGGGTCCGGGGCTACACCTTC,TRBJ1-2,TRBD1,TRBV4-1,many
CSADTSNSYEQYF,TGCAGTGCGGATACTAGCAATTCCTACGAGCAGTACTTC,TRBJ2-7,-,TRBV20-1,many
CASSPGTSGGETQYF,TGTGCCAGCAGCCCTGGGACTAGCGGGGGAGAGACCCAGTACTTC,TRBJ2-5,TRBD2,TRBV5-4,many
CASTRDRVSYEQYF,TGTGCCAGCACCAGGGACAGGGTCTCCTACGAGCAGTACTTC,TRBJ2-7,TRBD1,TRBV13,few
CSAKPSGGFKETQYF,TGCAGTGCTAAGCCTAGCGGGGGGTTTAAAGAGACCCAGTACTTC,TRBJ2-5,TRBD2,TRBV20-1,-
CASRLQAGYTF,TGTGCCAGCAGACTACAGGCTGGCTACACCTTC,TRBJ1-2,-,TRBV2,-
CAIKGTPNTGELFF,TGTGCCATCAAAGGGACACCGAACACCGGGGAGCTGTTTTTT,TRBJ2-2,-,TRBV10-3,-
CASSDVAGGSEQYF,TGCGCCAGCAGTGATGTCGCGGGGGGATCCGAGCAGTACTTC,TRBJ2-7,TRBD2,TRBV2,-
CASSCGDLNIQYF,TGTGCCAGCAGCTGTGGGGACCTAAACATTCAGTACTTC,TRBJ2-4,-,TRBV2,-
CATSDSGTDNTGELFF,TGTGCCACCAGTGACTCCGGGACGGATAACACCGGGGAGCTGTTTTTT,TRBJ2-2,-,TRBV24-1,-
CASSEAGPLGTEAFF,TGTGCCAGCAGTGAAGCAGGGCCACTGGGCACTGAAGCTTTCTTT,TRBJ1-1,-,TRBV25-1,once
CASSLRGSKAFF,TGTGCCAGCAGCTTACGGGGGTCGAAAGCTTTCTTT,TRBJ1-1,-,TRBV13,-
CASSEVGVYNEQFF,TGTGCCAGCAGTGAAGTAGGTGTCTACAATGAGCAGTTCTTC,TRBJ2-1,-,TRBV6-1,few
CASSTSVLSKNIQYF,TGTGCCAGTAGTACCTCAGTTTTATCCAAAAACATTCAGTACTTC,TRBJ2-4,-,TRBV19,many
CSVEGNGQEAFF,TGCAGCGTTGAGGGCAATGGCCAAGAAGCTTTCTTT,TRBJ1-1,-,TRBV29-1,few
CASSQGPGTDTQYF,TGTGCCAGCAGTCAGGGCCCGGGCACAGATACGCAGTATTTT,TRBJ2-3,-,TRBV25-1,many
CASRLQSNTGELFF,TGTGCCAGCAGACTCCAGAGTAATACCGGGGAGCTGTTTTTC,TRBJ2-2,-,TRBV7-3,-
CATVRDRAGDGYTF,TGTGCCACCGTCCGGGACAGGGCCGGGGATGGCTACACCTTC,TRBJ1-2,TRBD1,TRBV15,once
CSASWGRGAEQYF,TGCAGTGCTAGTTGGGGCAGGGGAGCAGAGCAGTACTTC,TRBJ2-7,-,TRBV20-1,many
CSAELASYEQYF,TGCAGTGCTGAGCTAGCTTCCTACGAGCAGTACTTC,TRBJ2-7,-,TRBV20-1,many
CATKHGTAQETQYF,TGTGCCACCAAGCACGGGACAGCACAAGAGACCCAGTACTTC,TRBJ2-5,TRBD1,TRBV10-3,-
CSVRRGGTNTQYF,TGCAGCGTTCGGCGGGGGGGCACAAATACGCAGTATTTT,TRBJ2-3,TRBD2,TRBV29-1,-
CASSISRGGPNYGYTF,TGTGCCAGTAGTATTTCCAGGGGGGGCCCGAACTATGGCTACACCTTC,TRBJ1-2,TRBD1,TRBV19,many
CASSLRAGTGLRQPQHF,TGTGCCAGCAGCCTGAGGGCCGGGACAGGACTCAGGCAGCCCCAGCATTTT,TRBJ1-5,TRBD1,TRBV11-2,-
CSVDLGGF,TGCAGCGTTGACCTAGGGGGGTTT,TRBJ2-3,-,TRBV29-1,-
CASSHSEGVGNQPQHF,TGTGCCAGCAGCCACTCCGAGGGGGTGGGCAATCAGCCCCAGCATTTT,TRBJ1-5,-,TRBV14,-
CATSRDGVSGEQFF,TGTGCCACCAGCAGAGACGGTGTTTCCGGTGAGCAGTTCTTC,TRBJ2-1,-,TRBV15,-
CASSLALDRIGNTIYF,TGTGCCAGCAGTTTAGCCCTCGACAGGATTGGAAACACCATATATTTT,TRBJ1-3,-,TRBV12-3/TRBV12-4,-
CASSLWGGTSTDTQYF,TGTGCCAGCAGTTTATGGGGGGGTACTAGCACAGATACGCAGTATTTT,TRBJ2-3,-,TRBV28,-